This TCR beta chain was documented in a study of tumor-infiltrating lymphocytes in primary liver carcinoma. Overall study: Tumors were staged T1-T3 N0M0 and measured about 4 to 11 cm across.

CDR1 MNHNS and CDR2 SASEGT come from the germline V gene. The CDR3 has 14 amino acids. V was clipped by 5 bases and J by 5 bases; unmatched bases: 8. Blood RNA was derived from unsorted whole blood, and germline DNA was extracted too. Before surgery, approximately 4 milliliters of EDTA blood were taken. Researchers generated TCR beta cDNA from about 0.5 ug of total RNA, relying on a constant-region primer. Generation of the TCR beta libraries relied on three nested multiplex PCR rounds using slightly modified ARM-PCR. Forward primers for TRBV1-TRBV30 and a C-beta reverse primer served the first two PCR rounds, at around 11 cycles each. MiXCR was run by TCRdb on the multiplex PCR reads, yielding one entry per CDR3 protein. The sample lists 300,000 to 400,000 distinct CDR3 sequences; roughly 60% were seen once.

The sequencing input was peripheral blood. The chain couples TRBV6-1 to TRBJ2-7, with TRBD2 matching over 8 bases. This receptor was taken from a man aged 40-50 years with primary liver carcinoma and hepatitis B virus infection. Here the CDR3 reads CASSLETSVDEQYF. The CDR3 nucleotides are TGTGCCAGCAGTCTTGAGACTAGCGTTGACGAGCAGTACTTC.